This TCR beta chain was found in a study of blood T cell repertoires in COVID-19. Study information: There were acute and convalescent COVID-19 samples, and they came from the United States, Italy and Spain. Sources were T cells, B-cell-depleted T cells, or PBMCs; the material itself was cDNA or gDNA.

Authors' methods: Reference gene primer amplification gave estimated nucleated cell counts. Assay used: immunoSEQ multiplex PCR; TCRdb lists only in-frame clones, some missing. Clone size and V and J calls were adopted from that table, with D and trimming inferred from the DNA. The table shows about 90,000 clones, with 86% occurring only once. The clonotype comes from an elderly man with active or convalescent COVID-19. The sequencing input was peripheral blood.

CDR3 coding DNA: TGCGCCAGCAGCCAAGAAAACAGCGGGAATGAGCAGTTCTTC. Translation: CASSQENSGNEQFF. The chain joins TRBV4-3 to TRBJ2-1, with D possibly being TRBD2 (6 bases). V was trimmed by 0 bases and J by 7 bases, leaving 10 bases between them. CDR1 is LGHNA and CDR2 is YSLEER in the germline V gene. CDR3 size: 14 residues.